This T cell receptor beta chain was observed in a study of T cell repertoires in cytomegalovirus infection. Findings and limits, study-wide: The ex vivo response showed dominance by HLA-C-restricted CMV-specific TCR beta clonotypes. Cumulated frequencies of public TCR beta families served to identify carriers of CMV plus the relevant HLA.

A note on this clonotype: Its antigen is not known.

Germline-derived CDR1 and CDR2 are SGHDN and FVKESK. The V end was cut by 1 base, the J end by 6 bases, with 8 bases between. This CDR3 has 13 amino acids. TCRdb called the reads again in MiXCR, with one record for every CDR3 protein. The table lists fewer than 350,000 distinct CDR3 sequences, 9.5% of them singletons. The source is a human donor in good health (CMV status not recorded). Some clones in this sample may be carry-over from other donors' samples. The rearrangement links TRBV14 to TRBJ2-3; a weak D match, TRBD2 (5 bases). Input material: PBMCs. CDR3 loop: CASSQVGGDTQYF. Written as DNA, the CDR3 is TGTGCCAGCAGCCAAGTAGGAGGCGATACGCAGTATTTT.